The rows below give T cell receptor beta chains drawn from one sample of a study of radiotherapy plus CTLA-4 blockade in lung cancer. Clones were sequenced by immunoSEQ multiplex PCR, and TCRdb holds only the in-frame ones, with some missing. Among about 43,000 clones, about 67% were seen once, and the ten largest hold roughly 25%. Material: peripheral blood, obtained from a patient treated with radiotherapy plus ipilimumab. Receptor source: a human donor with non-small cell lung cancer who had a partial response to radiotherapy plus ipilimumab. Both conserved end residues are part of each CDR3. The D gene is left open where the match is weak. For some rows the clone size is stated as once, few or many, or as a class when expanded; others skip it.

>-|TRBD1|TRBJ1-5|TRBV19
TGTGCCAGTAACCGGGACAGGGTCGGACAGCCCCAGCATTTT
CASNRDRVGQPQHF
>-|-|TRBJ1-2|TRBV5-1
TGCGCCAGCAGTAAGGACAGTGCGGAGGATGGCTACACCTTC
CASSKDSAEDGYTF
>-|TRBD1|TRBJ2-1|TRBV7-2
TGTGCCAGCAGCTTGGGGACAGGGAGCTACAATGAGCAGTTCTTC
CASSLGTGSYNEQFF
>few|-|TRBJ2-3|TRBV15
TGTGCCACCAGCCTGGGGGCCACAGATACGCAGTATTTT
CATSLGATDTQYF
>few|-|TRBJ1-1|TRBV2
TGTGCCAGATCTGGAGGGTTTGAAGCTTTCTTT
CARSGGFEAFF
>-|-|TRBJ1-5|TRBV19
TGTGCCAGTAGTATTCAGGCTCTGAGCAATCAGCCCCAGCATTTT
CASSIQALSNQPQHF
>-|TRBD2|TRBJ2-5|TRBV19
TGTGCCAGTAAAGAGACTAGCGGGAGAAACCTCCGGGGAAAGACCCAGTACTTC
CASKETSGRNLRGKTQYF
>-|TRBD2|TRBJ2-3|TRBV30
TGTGCCTGGAGCGGACTAGCGGGGGGTTCAGATACGCAGTATTTT
CAWSGLAGGSDTQYF
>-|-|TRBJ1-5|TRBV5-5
TGTGCCAGCAGCTTGGGTCAATATCAGCCCCAGCATTTT
CASSLGQYQPQHF
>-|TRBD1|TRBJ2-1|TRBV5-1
TGCGCCAGCAGGGACAGGGGAATTGATGAGCAGTTCTTC
CASRDRGIDEQFF
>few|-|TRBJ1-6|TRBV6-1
TGTGCCAGCAGGGCGGACAGTAGCCTTTCACCCCTCCACTTT
CASRADSSLSPLHF
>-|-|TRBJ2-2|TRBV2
TGTGCCAGCAGCGGCCGGGTGGCCGACACCGGGGAGCTGTTTTTT
CASSGRVADTGELFF
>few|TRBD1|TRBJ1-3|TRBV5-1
TGCGCCAGCAGCTGGACAGGGGTTGGAAACACCATATATTTT
CASSWTGVGNTIYF
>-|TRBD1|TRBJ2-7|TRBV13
TGTGCCAGCAGCTTTGCGGACAGGGGCACCTACGAGCAGTACTTC
CASSFADRGTYEQYF
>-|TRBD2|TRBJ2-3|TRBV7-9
TGTGCCAGCAGCTTGGGGAGCGGGGGGGTCCCCACAGATACGCAGTATTTT
CASSLGSGGVPTDTQYF
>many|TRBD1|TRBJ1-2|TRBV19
TGTGCCAGTAGTATGCAACAGGGGGCCGATGGCTACACCTTC
CASSMQQGADGYTF
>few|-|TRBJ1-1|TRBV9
TGTGCCAGCAGTAACTTCGACAGCGTAAACACTGAAGCTTTCTTT
CASSNFDSVNTEAFF
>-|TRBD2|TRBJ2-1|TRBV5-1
TGCGCCAGCAGCGAGGGACTAGTGGGCGATGAGCAGTTCTTC
CASSEGLVGDEQFF
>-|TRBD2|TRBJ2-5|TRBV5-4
TGTGCCAGCAGCTCTAGGACTAGTGACGAGACCCAGTACTTC
CASSSRTSDETQYF
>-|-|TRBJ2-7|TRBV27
TGTGCCAGCAGTGAGATGACAAATTACTACGAGCAGTACTTC
CASSEMTNYYEQYF
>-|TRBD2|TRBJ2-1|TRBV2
TGTGCCAGCAGTGAGGGTTGGCTAGCGGGAGTTTCGGTCTTC
CASSEGWLAGVSVF
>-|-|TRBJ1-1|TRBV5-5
TGTGCCAGCAGCTTCGCGTGGAACACTGAAGCTTTCTTT
CASSFAWNTEAFF
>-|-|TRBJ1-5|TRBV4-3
TGCGCCAGCAGCCAAGGGGGGCCCACAGATAGCAATCAGCCCCAGCATTTT
CASSQGGPTDSNQPQHF
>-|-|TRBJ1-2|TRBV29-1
TGCAGCGGGCACAGTAATTTGTATGGCTACACCTTC
CSGHSNLYGYTF
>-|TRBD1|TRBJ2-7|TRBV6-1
TGTGCCAGCAGTGAAGTGGGACAGGGGGCCTACGAGCAGTACTTC
CASSEVGQGAYEQYF
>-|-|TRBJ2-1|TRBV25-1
TGTGCCAGCAGTGAGGCTACCAGAGGCTCCTACAATGAGCAGTTCTTC
CASSEATRGSYNEQFF
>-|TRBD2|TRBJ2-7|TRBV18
TGTGCCAGCTCACCAAAGGTCACTAGCGGGGAGGTTGAGCAGTACTTC
CASSPKVTSGEVEQYF
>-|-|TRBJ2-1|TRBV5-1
TGCGCCAGCAGGCTTGAGGGGGATGAGCAGTTCTTC
CASRLEGDEQFF
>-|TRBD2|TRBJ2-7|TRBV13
TGTGCCAGCAGCTCACTAGCGGGGGGGCGGGGCGAGCAGTACTTC
CASSSLAGGRGEQYF
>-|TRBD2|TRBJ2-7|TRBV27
TGTGCCAGCAGACTCGGACTAGCGGGAGTAGGGCAGCAGTACTTC
CASRLGLAGVGQQYF